Listed below are T cell receptor beta chains from one sample, sequenced in a study of spatial heterogeneity in lung cancer. TCRdb analysed the 5' RACE reads with MiXCR anew, one entry per CDR3 protein. The profile covers about 50,000 distinct CDR3 sequences, with less than 9% appearing a single time and approximately 35% taken by the ten largest. Sequencing used PBMCs, obtained at follow-up. The source of these receptors is a female donor with early-stage non-small cell lung cancer. Each CDR3 is given with its conserved first and last residue. Fields, in order: J gene, D gene, CDR3 length, clone size, V gene, CDR3 DNA, CDR3 protein. The D gene is left open where the match is weak. Expanded clones get a size class; other rows say once, few or many, or leave the size out.

>TRBJ1-1|TRBD1|14|NA|TRBV29-1
TGCAGCGTTGAAAGGTCAGGGGGCGCCACTGAAGCTTTCTTT
CSVERSGGATEAFF
>TRBJ2-7|TRBD1|15|NA|TRBV18
TGTGCCAGCTCACCTCGGAGACAGGGGGCGCCCGAGCAGTACTTC
CASSPRRQGAPEQYF
>TRBJ1-2|TRBD1|13|NA|TRBV20-1
TGCAGTGCTGGGGGACAGGGGACCTATGGCTACACCTTC
CSAGGQGTYGYTF
>TRBJ2-5|TRBD1|15|many|TRBV5-1
TGCGCCAGCAGCTTGGCCGGGACAGCCGAAGAGACCCAGTACTTC
CASSLAGTAEETQYF
>TRBJ2-5|TRBD2|14|many|TRBV7-2
TGTGCCAGCAGCTCCCCGACTAGCCCGGAGACCCAGTACTTC
CASSSPTSPETQYF
>TRBJ1-1|NA|12|few|TRBV20-1
TGCAGTGCTAGGGCAGGGGCCCCTGAAGCTTTCTTT
CSARAGAPEAFF
>TRBJ1-5|NA|15|many|TRBV12-3/TRBV12-4
TGTGCCAGCAGTTGGGGTAGGGGTGGCAATCAGCCCCAGCATTTT
CASSWGRGGNQPQHF
>TRBJ1-6|NA|15|many|TRBV20-1
TGCAGTGCACACCGCAGGGCCGATCGTAATTCACCCCTCCACTTT
CSAHRRADRNSPLHF
>TRBJ2-3|NA|14|many|TRBV5-5
TGTGCCAGCATAGGACAGCTATCCACAGATACGCAGTATTTT
CASIGQLSTDTQYF
>TRBJ2-7|NA|13|many|TRBV5-1
TGCGCCAGCAGCCAAGGGAGCTCCTACGAGCAGTACTTC
CASSQGSSYEQYF